Following are 13 T cell receptor beta chains from one sample sequenced in a study of naive and memory T cell subsets. An equimolar mix of two oligonucleotides served as the beta constant-region primer for TRBC1 and TRBC2. Nested alpha and beta constant-region primers with the SP2 primer drove four PCR rounds on ligated cDNA. Each CDR3 protein is one row after TCRdb ran MiXCR on the UMI-ligation and nested PCR reads. The data contain 95,000 to 150,000 distinct CDR3 sequences, 36% of them singletons. Sequenced material: central memory CD4+ T cells from blood. These receptors came from a human donor in good health.

The sample holds many counts of this clonotype. This chain links TRBV29-1 with TRBJ2-5; 7 bases align to TRBD1. This CDR3 comprises 12 residues. Germline CDR1 SQVTM, CDR2 ANQGSEA. CDR3 protein: CSTTGKIETQYF. CDR3 DNA sequence: TGCAGTACGACAGGGAAAATTGAGACCCAGTACTTC.

J is TRBJ1-5 and V is TRBV6-6; TRBD1 agrees at 7 bases. Looked up from germline, CDR1 is MNHNY and CDR2 is SVGAGI (reference sequence). The CDR3 spans 19 residues. With 0 bases clipped from V and 3 bases from J, the junction kept 14 bases outside the gene matches. This CDR3 is CASSYSPLSRGRDNQPQHF. The CDR3 DNA reads TGTGCCAGCAGTTACTCACCTCTGAGCAGGGGGAGAGACAATCAGCCCCAGCATTTT.

This clonotype showed up just once. The V and J genes are TRBV21-1 and TRBJ1-1. TRBV21-1 corresponds to a pseudogene. The CDR3 has 11 residues. The chain's CDR3 is CASSKSIEAFF. Here the CDR3 DNA reads TGTGCCAGCAGCAAATCCATTGAAGCTTTCTTT.

The chain is built from TRBV20-1 and TRBJ1-4; tentatively, D is TRBD1 (5 bases). The V end was cut by 0 bases, the J end by 7 bases, with 12 bases between. Germline V gene data show CDR1 as DFQATT and CDR2 as SNEGSKA (reference sequence). The CDR3 loop spans 14 amino acids. CDR3 region: CSARDLGGSEKLFF. CDR3 in DNA: TGCAGTGCTAGAGATCTCGGGGGTAGTGAAAAACTGTTTTTT.

This clonotype was detected ten times or more. The rearrangement links TRBV12-3 or TRBV12-4 to TRBJ1-6, with unresolved D. Trimming stripped 2 bases from V and 4 bases from J, with 12 bases between. The CDR3 is 16 amino acids. Written as DNA, the CDR3 is TGTGCCAGCAGTTTAAGGGCAGGAGTGTATAATTCACCCCTCCACTTT. This gives the protein CASSLRAGVYNSPLHF.

This chain links TRBV10-1 with TRBJ2-5, with D unresolved. Germline-derived CDR1 and CDR2 are WNHNN and SYGVQD (reference sequence). CDR3 size: 15 residues. V lost 6 bases and J lost 3, with 17 bases in between. The CDR3 protein is CASSQGESREETQYF. The CDR3 DNA reads TGCGCCAGCAGCCAAGGAGAGAGTAGAGAAGAGACCCAGTACTTC.

The CDR3 DNA follows: TGCAGCGTCCTAGGCCTGTACAATGAGCAGTTCTTC. Translation gives CSVLGLYNEQFF. The chain recombines TRBV29-1 with TRBJ2-1; D gene unclear. V dropped 6 bases and J dropped 4 bases, with 10 bases sitting between them. In germline, CDR1 is SQVTM, CDR2 ANQGSEA. CDR3 length equals 12 residues.

This clonotype has only a few counts. The genes are TRBV7-2 and TRBJ2-3; no clear D gene. The CDR3 totals 12 residues. Germline CDR1 reads SGHTA; CDR2 reads FQGNSA. V lost 10 bases and J lost 12, with 20 bases in between. CDR3 DNA: TGTGCCACCTCCTTCCGGTCTGATCCCCAGTATTTT. The encoded protein is CATSFRSDPQYF.

The V and J genes are TRBV20-1 and TRBJ2-1, with D possibly TRBD1 on 5 matching bases. With 0 bases removed from V and 7 bases from J, the gap between germline ends came to 13 bases. Per the germline V gene, CDR1 is DFQATT and CDR2 is SNEGSKA (reference sequence). The CDR3 extends over 14 amino acids. CDR3 in DNA: TGCAGTGCTAGAGAATGGAACAGGTTGAATGAGCAGTTCTTC. Translation: CSAREWNRLNEQFF.

The J gene is TRBJ2-1, the V gene TRBV28; tentatively, D is TRBD1 or TRBD2 (6 bases each). V lost 8 bases, J lost 2 bases, and 19 bases lay in between. CDR1 and CDR2 (germline): MDHEN, SYDVKM. The CDR3 runs to 16 residues. CDR3: CASVRGQAEAYNEQFF. As DNA, the CDR3 is TGTGCCAGCGTACGGGGGCAAGCGGAGGCCTACAATGAGCAGTTCTTC.

The chain uses TRBV28 and TRBJ2-1; D not certain. Germline lookup yields CDR1 MDHEN and CDR2 SYDVKM. CDR3 size: 16 residues. V gave up 6 bases and J gave up 6 bases, with 21 bases separating them. This chain's CDR3 is CASSTPTGSRTNEQFF. CDR3 sequence (DNA): TGTGCCAGCAGCACCCCCACCGGCTCTAGGACCAATGAGCAGTTCTTC.

This clonotype was seen a few times. The J gene is TRBJ2-3, the V gene TRBV27; D unclear. Germline loops: CDR1 MNHEY, CDR2 SMNVEV (reference sequence). The CDR3 is made up of 14 amino acids. Trimming removed 5 bases from V and 1 base from J, with 10 bases in between. As DNA, the CDR3 is TGTGCCAGCAGTAAGTCAGATGGCACAGATACGCAGTATTTT. Translation gives CASSKSDGTDTQYF.

The chain is built from TRBV7-2 and TRBJ2-7; 11 nucleotides align to TRBD2. Germline CDR1 reads SGHTA; CDR2 reads FQGNSA. CDR3 length equals 13 residues. V was pared by 6 bases and J by 4 bases, with 2 bases of the junction left unmatched. DNA of the CDR3: TGTGCCAGCAGGCGGACTAGCGGGTACGAGCAGTACTTC. It yields the protein CASRRTSGYEQYF. Looking up the rest from reference TRBV7-2 and TRBJ2-7 gives the full variable domain: GAGVSQSPSNKVTEKGKDVELRCDPISGHTALYWYRQSLGQGLEFLIYFQGNSAPDKSGLPSDRFSAERTGGSVSTLTIQRTQQEDSAVYLCASRRTSGYEQYFGPGTRLTVT.